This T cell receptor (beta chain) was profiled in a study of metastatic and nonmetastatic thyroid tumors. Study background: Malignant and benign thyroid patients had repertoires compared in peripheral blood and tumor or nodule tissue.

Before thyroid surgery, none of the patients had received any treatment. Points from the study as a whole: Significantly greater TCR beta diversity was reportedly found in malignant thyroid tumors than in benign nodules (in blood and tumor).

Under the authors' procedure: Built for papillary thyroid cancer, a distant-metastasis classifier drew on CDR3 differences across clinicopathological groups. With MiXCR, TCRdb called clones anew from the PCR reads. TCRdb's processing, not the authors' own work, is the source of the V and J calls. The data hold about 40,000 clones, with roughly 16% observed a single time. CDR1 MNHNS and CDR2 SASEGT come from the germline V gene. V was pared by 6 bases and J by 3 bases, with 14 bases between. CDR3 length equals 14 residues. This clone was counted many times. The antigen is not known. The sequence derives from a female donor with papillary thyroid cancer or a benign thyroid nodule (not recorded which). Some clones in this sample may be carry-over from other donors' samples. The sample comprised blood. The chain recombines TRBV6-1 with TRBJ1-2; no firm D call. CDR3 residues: CASRDNTFYYGYTF. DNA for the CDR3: TGTGCCAGCAGAGATAACACTTTTTACTATGGCTACACCTTC.